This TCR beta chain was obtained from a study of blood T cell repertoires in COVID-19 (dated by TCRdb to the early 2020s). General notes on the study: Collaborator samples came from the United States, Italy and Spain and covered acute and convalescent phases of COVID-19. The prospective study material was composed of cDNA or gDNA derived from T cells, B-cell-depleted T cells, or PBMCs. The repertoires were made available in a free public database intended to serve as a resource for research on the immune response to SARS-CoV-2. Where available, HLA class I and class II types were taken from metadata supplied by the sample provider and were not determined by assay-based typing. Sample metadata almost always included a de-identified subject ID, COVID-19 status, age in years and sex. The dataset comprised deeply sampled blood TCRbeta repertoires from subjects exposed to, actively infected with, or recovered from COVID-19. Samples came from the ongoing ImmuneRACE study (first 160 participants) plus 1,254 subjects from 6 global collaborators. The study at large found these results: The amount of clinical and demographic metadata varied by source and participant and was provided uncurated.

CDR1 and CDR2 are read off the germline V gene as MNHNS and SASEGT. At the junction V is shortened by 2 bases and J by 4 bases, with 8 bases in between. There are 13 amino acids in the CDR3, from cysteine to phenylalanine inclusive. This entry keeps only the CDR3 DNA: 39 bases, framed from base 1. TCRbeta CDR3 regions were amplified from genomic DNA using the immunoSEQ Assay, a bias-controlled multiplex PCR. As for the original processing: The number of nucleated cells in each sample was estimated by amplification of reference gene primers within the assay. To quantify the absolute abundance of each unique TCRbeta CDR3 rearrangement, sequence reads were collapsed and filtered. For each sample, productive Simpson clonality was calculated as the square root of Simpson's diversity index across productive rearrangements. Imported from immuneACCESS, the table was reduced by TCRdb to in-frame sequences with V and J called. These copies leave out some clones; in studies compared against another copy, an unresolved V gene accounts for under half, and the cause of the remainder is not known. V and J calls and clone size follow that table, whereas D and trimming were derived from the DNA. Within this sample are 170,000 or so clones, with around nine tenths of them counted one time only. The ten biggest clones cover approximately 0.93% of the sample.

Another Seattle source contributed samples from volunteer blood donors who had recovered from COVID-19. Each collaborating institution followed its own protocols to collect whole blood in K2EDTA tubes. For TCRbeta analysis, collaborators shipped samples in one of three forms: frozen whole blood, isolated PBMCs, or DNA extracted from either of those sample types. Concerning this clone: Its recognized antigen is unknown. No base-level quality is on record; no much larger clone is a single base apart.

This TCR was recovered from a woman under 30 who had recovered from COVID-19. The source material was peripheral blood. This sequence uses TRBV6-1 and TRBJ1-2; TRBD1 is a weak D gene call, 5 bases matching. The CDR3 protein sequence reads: CASSERGVYGYTF. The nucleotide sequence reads TGTGCCAGCAGTGAACGGGGGGTCTATGGCTACACCTTC.